This section outlines one T cell receptor beta chain sequence together with its context. Its antigen remains unidentified. The data originate from a study of human T cells and chemical hapten exposure. Across the whole study: Doses of diphenylcyclopropenone went to the patients' scalps weekly throughout the approximately 22-week study. Minor volume differences among pooled libraries chiefly drove per-sample TCR yield variation. Points from the study as a whole: TCRs above 1 in 1000 frequency did not change with DPC sensitization. PT1 expanded TCR numbers rose with patch test score.

The V gene end was trimmed by 5 bases and the J gene end by 2 bases; junction bases not matched to a gene: 13. The CDR3 is made up of 17 amino acids. Germline V gene data show CDR1 as SGHVS and CDR2 as FNYEAQ. A single record per CDR3 protein comes from TCRdb applying MiXCR to the RACE reads. The sample includes 370,000 or so distinct CDR3 sequences, more than 4.5% seen only once; the top ten take approximately 2.3%. Regarding time point: patch test 1, 2 weeks after DPC sensitization. Treatment meaning: therapeutic diphenylcyclopropenone sensitization with weekly scalp DPC. The sequence was obtained from a woman aged 45-65 years with alopecia areata. Some clones in this sample may be carry-over from other donors' samples. V gene TRBV7-6 combines with J gene TRBJ2-5, with TRBD2 matching 8 bases. This specimen was whole blood, taken in connection with sensitization to the hapten diphenylcyclopropenone (DPC). The CDR3 protein is CASSPMAAGEGQETQYF. As DNA, the CDR3 is TGTGCCAGCAGCCCCATGGCAGCGGGAGAGGGACAAGAGACCCAGTACTTC.